Shown below are 14 T cell receptor beta chains from a single sample sequenced in a study of cytomegalovirus exposure and HLA in healthy donors. A multiplex PCR was run with 60 Vbeta primers and 13 Jbeta primers. TCRdb's copy holds only in-frame clones and misses some; the assay was immunoSEQ multiplex PCR. Of about 140,000 clones detected, around 72% appear once; the ten largest clones hold over 2%. Sequenced: PBMCs. The receptors here all came from a man between 40 and 49 years old in good health and CMV-seronegative.

This clone was found once. This chain joins TRBV15 and TRBJ1-5; maybe TRBD1 (5 bases). The CDR3 extends over 19 amino acids. The V end lost 0 bases, the J end lost 3 bases, and 21 bases lay between the germline ends. Looked up from germline, CDR1 is LNHNV and CDR2 is YYDKDF (reference sequence). CDR3 in amino acids: CATSRDGGKLTSFNQPQHF. CDR3 sequence (DNA): TGTGCCACCAGCAGAGATGGGGGGAAGCTAACTTCTTTCAATCAGCCCCAGCATTTT. The full variable domain, its missing parts supplied by reference TRBV15 and TRBJ1-5, is DAMVIQNPRYQVTQFGKPVTLSCSQTLNHNVMYWYQQKSSQAPKLLFHYYDKDFNNEADTPDNFQSRRPNTSFCFLDIRSPGLGDTAMYLCATSRDGGKLTSFNQPQHFGDGTRLSIL.

This clone has only a few counts. This sequence joins TRBV10-1 and TRBJ2-3; D gene unclear. Germline loops: CDR1 WNHNN, CDR2 SYGVQD (reference sequence). V was clipped by 0 bases and J by 2 bases, with 12 bases between them. There are 16 residues in the CDR3. CDR3 in DNA: TGCGCCAGCAGTGAGTCGTGGCCCCACCACACAGATACGCAGTATTTT. Its translation is CASSESWPHHTDTQYF.

The V call is TRBV29-1, the J call TRBJ1-1; TRBD1 matches 10 bases. The trim removed 7 bases at V and 1 base at J, leaving 9 bases unmatched. Germline assignment: CDR1 SQVTM and CDR2 ANQGSEA. This CDR3 has 15 amino acids. In DNA form, the CDR3 reads TGCAGCGCATACCGGGACAGGGGTACGAACACTGAAGCTTTCTTT. This gives the protein CSAYRDRGTNTEAFF. The full variable domain, completed using reference TRBV29-1 and TRBJ1-1, is SAVISQKPSRDICQRGTSLTIQCQVDSQVTMMFWYRQQPGQSLTLIATANQGSEATYESGFVIDKFPISRPNLTFSTLTVSNMSPEDSSIYLCSAYRDRGTNTEAFFGQGTRLTVV.

The chain links TRBV5-6 to TRBJ2-7, with no clear D. Germline values: CDR1 SGHDT, CDR2 YYEEEE. This CDR3 region has 14 residues. V lost 0 bases and J lost 2, with 9 bases in between. Written as DNA, the CDR3 is TGTGCCAGCAGCTTGGGACTGGAACCCTACGAGCAGTACTTC. Amino acids: CASSLGLEPYEQYF.

This sequence joins TRBV7-9 and TRBJ1-5; tentatively, D is TRBD1 (6 bases). CDR3 length: 15 amino acids. The V gene's germline CDR1 is SEHNR and CDR2 FQNEAQ (reference sequence). Trimming left V 5 bases short and J 5 bases short, with 16 bases between. CDR3 residues: CASSPTGGSDQPQHF. In DNA, the CDR3 is TGTGCCAGCAGCCCCACGGGGGGCTCGGATCAGCCCCAGCATTTT.

The chain combines TRBV6-5 with TRBJ1-1; D is ambiguous. This CDR3 region has 15 residues. V was shortened by 3 bases and J by 1 base, with 12 bases between the two germline ends. The germline CDR1 and CDR2 sequences are MNHEY and SVGAGI. The CDR3 DNA sequence: TGTGCCAGCAGTTATCGCGACACCCCGAACACTGAAGCTTTCTTT. It is translated as CASSYRDTPNTEAFF.

V is TRBV6-5 and J is TRBJ2-3, with 9 bases that match TRBD2. From germline, CDR1 is MNHEY and CDR2 SVGAGI. With 7 bases clipped from V and 5 bases from J, the junction kept 4 bases outside the gene matches. The CDR3 is 13 amino acids. Here the CDR3 DNA reads TGTGCCAGCAATAGCGGGAGAGGAGATACGCAGTATTTT. It is translated as CASNSGRGDTQYF.

This chain uses TRBV7-2 with TRBJ1-5; no clear D. There are 14 residues in the CDR3. CDR1 SGHTA and CDR2 FQGNSA come from the germline V gene. Trimming took off 1 base at V and 3 bases at J, with 7 bases between the two ends. The CDR3 loop reads CASSLGGYNQPQHF. The CDR3 DNA reads TGTGCCAGCAGCTTAGGAGGGTACAATCAGCCCCAGCATTTT.

The CDR3 is CASSQSSGTAYDSNQPQHF. CDR3 coding DNA: TGCGCCAGCAGTCAATCGTCGGGGACAGCGTACGATAGCAATCAGCCCCAGCATTTT. The V call is TRBV23-1, the J call TRBJ1-5, with TRBD1 matching over 7 bases. TRBV23-1 is an open reading frame, and its role is uncertain. Germline trimming cut 0 bases from V and 0 bases from J; bases unmatched to any gene: 11. There are 19 residues in the CDR3.

The chain has TRBV29-1 and TRBJ2-1; 8 bases match TRBD1. The V gene end was trimmed by 4 bases and the J gene end by 7 bases; junction bases not matched to a gene: 6. This CDR3 is built from 13 residues. From germline, CDR1 is SQVTM and CDR2 ANQGSEA. The CDR3 region has the DNA TGCAGCGTTGGCCTGAACAGGGGGAATGAGCAGTTCTTC. This codes for CSVGLNRGNEQFF.

This clone has a handful of counts. The chain recombines TRBV5-1 with TRBJ1-1; a weak D match, TRBD1 (5 bases). Deletions cut 5 bases from V and 5 bases from J, with 13 bases between. The germline V gene has CDR1 SGHRS and CDR2 YFSETQ. There are 13 residues in the CDR3. CDR3 protein: CASSPGGMTEAFF. CDR3 DNA: TGCGCCAGCAGTCCTGGGGGGATGACTGAAGCTTTCTTT.

This chain links TRBV28 with TRBJ2-7, with TRBD1 identical over 10 bases. Germline CDR1 MDHEN, CDR2 SYDVKM. This CDR3 has 15 residues. Unmatched junction bases numbered 7, after V lost 4 bases and J lost 4 bases. CDR3 residues: CASSSPGTGEYEQYF. CDR3 in DNA: TGTGCCAGCAGTTCACCCGGGACAGGGGAATACGAGCAGTACTTC.

The genes are TRBV7-9 and TRBJ2-4; 9 bases agree with TRBD2. CDR3 size: 18 residues. Germline V gives CDR1 SEHNR, CDR2 FQNEAQ (reference sequence). V shed 6 bases and J 8 bases; nucleotides not matched to a gene: 20. The CDR3: CASRELRSSGNPADIQYF. The CDR3 DNA reads TGTGCCAGCAGGGAACTAAGGTCTAGCGGGAACCCAGCGGACATTCAGTACTTC. The variable domain in full, completed from reference TRBV7-9 and TRBJ2-4, reads DTGVSQNPRHKITKRGQNVTFRCDPISEHNRLYWYRQTLGQGPEFLTYFQNEAQLEKSRLLSDRFSAERPKGSFSTLEIQRTEQGDSAMYLCASRELRSSGNPADIQYFGAGTRLSVL.

The chain recombines TRBV5-1 with TRBJ1-1; 7 bases align to TRBD1. With 2 bases clipped from V and 3 bases from J, the junction kept 4 bases outside the gene matches. This CDR3 has 14 amino acids. CDR1 SGHRS and CDR2 YFSETQ come from the germline V gene. The CDR3 DNA sequence: TGCGCCAGCAGCTTAACAGGGGTTGACACTGAAGCTTTCTTT. It encodes CASSLTGVDTEAFF.